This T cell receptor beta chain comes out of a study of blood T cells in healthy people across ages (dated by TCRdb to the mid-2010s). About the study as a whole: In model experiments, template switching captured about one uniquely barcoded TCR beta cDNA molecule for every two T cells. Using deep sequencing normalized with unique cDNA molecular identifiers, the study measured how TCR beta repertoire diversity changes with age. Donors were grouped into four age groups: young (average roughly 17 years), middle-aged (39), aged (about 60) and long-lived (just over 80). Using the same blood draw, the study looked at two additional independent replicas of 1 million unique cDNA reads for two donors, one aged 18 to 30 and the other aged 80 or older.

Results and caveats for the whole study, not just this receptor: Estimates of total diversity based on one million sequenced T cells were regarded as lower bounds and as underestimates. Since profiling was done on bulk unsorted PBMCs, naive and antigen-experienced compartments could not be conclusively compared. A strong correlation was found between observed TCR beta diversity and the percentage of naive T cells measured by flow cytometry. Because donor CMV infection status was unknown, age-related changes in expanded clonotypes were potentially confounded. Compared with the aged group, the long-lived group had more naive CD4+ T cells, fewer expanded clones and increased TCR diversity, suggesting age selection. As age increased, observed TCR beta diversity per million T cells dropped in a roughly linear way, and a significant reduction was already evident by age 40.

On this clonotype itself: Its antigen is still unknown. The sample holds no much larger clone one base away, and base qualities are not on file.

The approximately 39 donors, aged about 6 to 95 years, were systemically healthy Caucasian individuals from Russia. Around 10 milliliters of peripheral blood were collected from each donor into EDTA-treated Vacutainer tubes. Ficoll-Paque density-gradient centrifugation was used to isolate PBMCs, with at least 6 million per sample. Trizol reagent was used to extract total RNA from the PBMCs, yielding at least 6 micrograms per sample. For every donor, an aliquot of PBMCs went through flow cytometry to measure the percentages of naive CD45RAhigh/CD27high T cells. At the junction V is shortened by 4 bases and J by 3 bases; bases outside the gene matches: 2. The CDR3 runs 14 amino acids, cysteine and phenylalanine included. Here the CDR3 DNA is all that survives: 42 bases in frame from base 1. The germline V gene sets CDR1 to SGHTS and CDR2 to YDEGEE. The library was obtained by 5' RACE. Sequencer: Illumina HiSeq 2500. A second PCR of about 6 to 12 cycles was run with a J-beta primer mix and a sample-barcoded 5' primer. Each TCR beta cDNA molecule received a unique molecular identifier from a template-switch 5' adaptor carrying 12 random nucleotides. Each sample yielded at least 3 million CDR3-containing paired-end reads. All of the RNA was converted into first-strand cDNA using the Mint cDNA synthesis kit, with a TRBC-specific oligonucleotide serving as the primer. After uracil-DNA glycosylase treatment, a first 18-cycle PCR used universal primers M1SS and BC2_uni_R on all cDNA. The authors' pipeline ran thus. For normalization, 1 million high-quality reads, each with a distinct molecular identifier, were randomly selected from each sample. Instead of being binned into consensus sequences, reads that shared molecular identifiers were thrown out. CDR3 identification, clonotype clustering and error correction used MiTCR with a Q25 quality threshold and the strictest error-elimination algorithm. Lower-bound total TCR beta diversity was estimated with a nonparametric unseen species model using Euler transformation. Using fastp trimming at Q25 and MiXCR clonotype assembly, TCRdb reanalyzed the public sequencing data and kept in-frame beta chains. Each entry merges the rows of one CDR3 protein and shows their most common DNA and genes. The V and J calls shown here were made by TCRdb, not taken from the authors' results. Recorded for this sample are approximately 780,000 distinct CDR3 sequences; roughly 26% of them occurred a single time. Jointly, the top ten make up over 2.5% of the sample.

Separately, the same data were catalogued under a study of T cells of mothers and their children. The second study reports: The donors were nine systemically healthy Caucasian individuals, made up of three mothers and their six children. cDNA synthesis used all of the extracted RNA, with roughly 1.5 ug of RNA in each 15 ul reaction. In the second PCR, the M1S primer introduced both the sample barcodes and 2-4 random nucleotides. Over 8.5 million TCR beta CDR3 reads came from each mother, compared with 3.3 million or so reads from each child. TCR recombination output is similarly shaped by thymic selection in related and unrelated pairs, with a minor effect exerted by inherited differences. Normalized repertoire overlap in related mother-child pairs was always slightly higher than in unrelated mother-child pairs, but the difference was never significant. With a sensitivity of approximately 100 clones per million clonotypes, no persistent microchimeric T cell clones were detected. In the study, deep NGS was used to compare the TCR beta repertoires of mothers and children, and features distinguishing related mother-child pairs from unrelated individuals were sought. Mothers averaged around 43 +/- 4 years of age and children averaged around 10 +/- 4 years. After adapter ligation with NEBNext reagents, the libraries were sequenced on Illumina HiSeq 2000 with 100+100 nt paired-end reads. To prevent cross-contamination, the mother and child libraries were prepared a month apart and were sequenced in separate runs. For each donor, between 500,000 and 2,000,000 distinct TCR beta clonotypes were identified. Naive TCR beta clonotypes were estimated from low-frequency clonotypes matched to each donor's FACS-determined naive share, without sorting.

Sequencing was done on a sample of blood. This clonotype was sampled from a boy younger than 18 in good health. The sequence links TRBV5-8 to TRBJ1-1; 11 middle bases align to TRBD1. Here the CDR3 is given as CASSGTGGDTEAFF. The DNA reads TGTGCCAGCAGCGGGACAGGGGGTGACACTGAAGCTTTCTTT. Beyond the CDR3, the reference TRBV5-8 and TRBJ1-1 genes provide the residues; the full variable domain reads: EAGVTQSPTHLIKTRGQQATLRCSPISGHTSVYWYQQALGLGLQFLLWYDEGEERNRGNFPPRFSGRQFPNYSSELNVNALELEDSALYLCASSGTGGDTEAFFGQGTRLTVV.